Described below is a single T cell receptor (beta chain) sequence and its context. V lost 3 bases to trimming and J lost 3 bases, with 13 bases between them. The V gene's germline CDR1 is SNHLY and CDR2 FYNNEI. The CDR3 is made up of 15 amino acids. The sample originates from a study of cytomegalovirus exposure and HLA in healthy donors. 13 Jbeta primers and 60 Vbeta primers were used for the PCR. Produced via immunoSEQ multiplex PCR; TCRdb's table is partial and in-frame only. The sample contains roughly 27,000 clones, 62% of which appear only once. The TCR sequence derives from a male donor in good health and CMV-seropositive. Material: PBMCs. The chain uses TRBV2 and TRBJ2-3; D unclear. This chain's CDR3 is CASSDFPGKTDTQYF. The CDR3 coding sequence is TGTGCCAGCAGTGACTTCCCCGGTAAGACAGATACGCAGTATTTT.